The T cell receptor (beta chain) described here comes from a study of a mutant IDH1 vaccine in newly diagnosed glioma. Study in general: Treated patients had a mean age of about 44 years and a sex split that was approximately 62% male and approximately 38% female. Earlier treatment was radiotherapy, temozolomide, or both, with most getting both.

The CDR3 runs to 17 residues. The study's findings and limits: Researchers report vaccine-induced immune responses in about 93% of patients.

As for time point: baseline, week 1 (first vaccination visit). Described treatment: pre-vaccination baseline after standard-of-care therapy. Each donor presented with a new WHO grade 3 or 4 astrocytoma that tested IDH1-mutant and showed ATRX loss. Clones were sequenced by immunoSEQ multiplex PCR, and TCRdb holds only the in-frame ones, with some missing. The sample yields roughly 70,000 clones, about 86% seen once. Concerning this clone itself: No antigen is known for it.

This specimen consisted of PBMCs, obtained from a glioma patient treated with radiotherapy, temozolomide or both. The J gene is TRBJ2-7, the V gene TRBV21-1; the table gives TRBD2 as D, unverified against the DNA. TRBV21-1 constitutes a pseudogene. The origin of this receptor is a man aged 30 to 39 with glioma. The CDR3 coding sequence is TGTGCCAGCAGCAAAGATAGAGCGGGGGCGTTCTCCTACGAGCAGTACTTC. This codes for CASSKDRAGAFSYEQYF.